The 28 T cell receptor beta chains listed next were all sequenced from one sample in a study of blood T cell repertoires in COVID-19. TCRdb's copy holds only in-frame clones and misses some; the assay was immunoSEQ multiplex PCR. The sample lists about 200,000 clones, about 90% occurring once. The specimen sequenced was PBMCs or T cells enriched from blood (not recorded which). These receptors originate from a woman under 30 who had recovered from COVID-19.

This sequence joins TRBV30 and TRBJ1-3, with D possibly TRBD1 on 5 matching bases. The V gene's germline CDR1 is GTSNPN and CDR2 SVGIG (reference sequence). The CDR3 is made up of 14 amino acids. Trimming took 0 bases from V and 0 from J, leaving 6 bases between them. The chain's CDR3 is CAWSVGHSGNTIYF. CDR3 nucleotide sequence: TGTGCCTGGAGTGTAGGACACTCTGGAAACACCATATATTTT.

The chain recombines TRBV24-1 with TRBJ1-1; 9 bases map to TRBD1. Germline V gene sequence: CDR1 KGHDR, CDR2 SFDVKD. The CDR3 runs 14 residues. J was trimmed by 6 bases and V by 4 bases; bases with no gene match: 5. As DNA, the CDR3 is TGTGCCACCAGTGACCCTTGGACAGGGGCTGAAGCTTTCTTT. It codes for CATSDPWTGAEAFF.

The CDR3 protein is CASSVAAGHQETQYF. The CDR3 coding sequence is TGTGCCAGCAGCGTAGCGGCGGGGCATCAAGAGACCCAGTACTTC. The chain has TRBV9 and TRBJ2-5; the D gene is possibly TRBD2 (6 bases). Germline assignment: CDR1 SGDLS and CDR2 YYNGEE. This CDR3 region has 15 residues. Trimming shortened V by 0 bases and J by 2 bases, and 11 bases separated the two germline ends.

The chain has TRBV9 and TRBJ2-7, with TRBD2 as a possible D gene (5 bases). Germline assignment: CDR1 SGDLS and CDR2 YYNGEE. The V end lost 4 bases, the J end lost 6 bases, and 11 bases lay between the germline ends. The CDR3 is 12 residues long. In nucleotides, the CDR3 is TGTGCCAGCAGCCCAGGAGGTTCCGAGCAGTACTTC. It yields the protein CASSPGGSEQYF. The variable domain in full, with the rest retrieved from reference TRBV9 and TRBJ2-7, is DSGVTQTPKHLITATGQRVTLRCSPRSGDLSVYWYQQSLDQGLQFLIQYYNGEERAKGNILERFSAQQFPDLHSELNLSSLELGDSALYFCASSPGGSEQYFGPGTRLTVT.

The chain joins TRBV7-9 to TRBJ1-4, with unresolved D. CDR3 length: 16 amino acids. Germline V gives CDR1 SEHNR, CDR2 FQNEAQ (reference sequence). Deletions cut 1 base from V and 7 bases from J, with 16 bases between. The DNA of the CDR3 is TGTGCCAGCAGCTTAGGTGTATCGGGGTCTGGTGAAAAACTGTTTTTT. It yields the protein CASSLGVSGSGEKLFF. Drawing the rest from reference TRBV7-9 and TRBJ1-4, the complete variable domain is DTGVSQNPRHKITKRGQNVTFRCDPISEHNRLYWYRQTLGQGPEFLTYFQNEAQLEKSRLLSDRFSAERPKGSFSTLEIQRTEQGDSAMYLCASSLGVSGSGEKLFFGSGTQLSVL.

A word on this clone: One end of the junction varies from germline; a read error may be responsible. This sequence joins TRBV5-1 and TRBJ1-1; TRBD1 is a possible D gene (5 bases). Looked up from germline, CDR1 is SGHRS and CDR2 is YFSETQ. The CDR3 loop spans 13 amino acids. CDR3 sequence: CASSLGSGTGAFF. CDR3 coding DNA: TGCGCCAGCAGCTTGGGGTCCGGGACTGGAGCTTTCTTT.

The rearrangement uses TRBV4-1 and TRBJ1-4, with a weak D call TRBD1 (6 bases). Germline-derived CDR1 and CDR2 are MGHRA and YSYEKL. V was cut by 0 bases and J by 13 bases, with 9 bases left in between. The CDR3 extends over 12 amino acids. CDR3 in amino acids: CASSQEGQRLFF. CDR3 sequence (DNA): TGCGCCAGCAGCCAAGAGGGACAAAGACTGTTTTTT.

The V and J genes are TRBV7-2 and TRBJ1-6; no clear D gene. The germline CDR1 and CDR2 sequences are SGHTA and FQGNSA. With 5 bases removed from V and 9 bases from J, the gap between germline ends came to 23 bases. The CDR3 has 17 residues. The CDR3 bases are TGTGCCAGCAGCCCCCTGGAGCACCCCCGGGGAACTTCACCCCTCCACTTT. This gives the protein CASSPLEHPRGTSPLHF.

The chain uses TRBV18 and TRBJ1-5, with 10 bases lining up with TRBD1. Trimming cost V 2 bases and J 2 bases; bases outside gene matches: 12. The CDR3 runs 19 residues. Germline values: CDR1 KGHSH, CDR2 LQKENI. CDR3 protein: CASSPVATGGIDGNQPQHF. In DNA form, the CDR3 reads TGTGCCAGCTCACCAGTGGCGACAGGGGGCATCGATGGCAATCAGCCCCAGCATTTT.

The rearrangement links TRBV7-3 to TRBJ2-3; 10 positions agree with TRBD2. Germline CDR1 is SGHTA and CDR2 is FQGTGA. V was pared by 2 bases and J by 4 bases, with 6 bases of the junction left unmatched. The CDR3 totals 16 residues. This CDR3 reads CASSLASGGGADTQYF. DNA of the CDR3: TGTGCCAGCAGCTTAGCTAGCGGGGGCGGTGCAGATACGCAGTATTTT.

V and J are TRBV27 and TRBJ1-6; 7 bases fit TRBD1. This CDR3 comprises 17 residues. V shed 3 bases and J 0 bases; nucleotides not matched to a gene: 5. Germline CDR1 MNHEY, CDR2 SMNVEV (reference sequence). In nucleotides, the CDR3 is TGTGCCAGCAGTTTCGACAGGGAAATCTCCTATAATTCACCCCTCCACTTT. This gives the protein CASSFDREISYNSPLHF.

The chain employs TRBV29-1 and TRBJ1-2; TRBD1 agrees at 7 bases. CDR3 length equals 12 residues. Germline CDR1 is SQVTM and CDR2 is ANQGSEA. V dropped 4 bases and J dropped 6; count of bases not matched to a gene: 5. The CDR3 sequence is CSVGGQGDGYTF. DNA for the CDR3: TGCAGCGTTGGAGGGCAGGGGGATGGCTACACCTTC.

J is TRBJ2-4 and V is TRBV19; D gene uncertain. The V gene lost 7 bases and the J gene lost 2 bases, with 6 bases spanning the gap. Germline CDR1 is LNHDA and CDR2 is SQIVND (reference sequence). The CDR3 contains 12 residues. CDR3 region: CASTGTKNIQYF. The CDR3 DNA is TGTGCCAGTACAGGTACCAAAAACATTCAGTACTTC.

The chain carries TRBV27 and TRBJ1-2; D gene unclear. CDR3 size: 13 residues. Germline CDR1 MNHEY, CDR2 SMNVEV (reference sequence). V was clipped by 0 bases and J by 8 bases, with 10 bases between them. CDR3 DNA sequence: TGTGCCAGCAGTTTATCTGCTGGGAGCGGCTACACCTTC. It codes for CASSLSAGSGYTF.

The chain couples TRBV10-3 to TRBJ1-4; possible D gene TRBD1, 6 bases. V lost 0 bases, J lost 5 bases, and 10 bases lay in between. The CDR3 runs to 15 residues. Germline CDR1 reads ENHRY; CDR2 reads SYGVKD. CDR3 DNA: TGTGCCATCAGTGAGTCACAGGGAGTGAATGAAAAACTGTTTTTT. This gives the protein CAISESQGVNEKLFF.

The chain carries TRBV30 and TRBJ1-1; D remains unclear. V was pared by 4 bases and J by 1 base, with 28 bases between. CDR3 length equals 19 residues. The germline V gene has CDR1 GTSNPN and CDR2 SVGIG (reference sequence). In nucleotides, the CDR3 is TGTGCCTGGACTGACGTTTTCTTTGTGGCAGGTGTTAAGAACACTGAAGCTTTCTTT. Amino acid sequence: CAWTDVFFVAGVKNTEAFF. Combining the CDR3 with reference TRBV30 and TRBJ1-1 gives the whole variable domain SQTIHQWPATLVQPVGSPLSLECTVEGTSNPNLYWYRQAAGRGLQLLFYSVGIGQISSEVPQNLSASRPQDRQFILSSKKLLLSDSGFYLCAWTDVFFVAGVKNTEAFFGQGTRLTVV.

This chain connects TRBV18 to TRBJ2-7, with 8 nucleotides matching TRBD1. The trim removed 3 bases at V and 6 bases at J, leaving 10 bases unmatched. This CDR3 contains 15 residues. CDR1 KGHSH and CDR2 LQKENI come from the germline V gene. The CDR3 nucleotides read TGTGCCAGCTCACCTTCCCAAGGGACAGGTAGCGAGCAGTACTTC. It translates to CASSPSQGTGSEQYF. Full variable domain (rest looked up from reference TRBV18 and TRBJ2-7): NAGVMQNPRHLVRRRGQEARLRCSPMKGHSHVYWYRQLPEEGLKFMVYLQKENIIDESGMPKERFSAEFPKEGPSILRIQQVVRGDSAAYFCASSPSQGTGSEQYFGPGTRLTVT.

V and J are TRBV13 and TRBJ2-7, with D perhaps matching TRBD1 (5 bases). The CDR3 has 14 amino acids. Per germline, CDR1 PRHDT and CDR2 FYEKMQ (reference sequence). V was pared by 8 bases and J by 0 bases, with 14 bases between. The CDR3 loop is CASAPQGSSYEQYF. The CDR3 nucleotides are TGTGCCAGCGCTCCCCAGGGCAGCTCCTACGAGCAGTACTTC.

The CDR3 DNA reads as TGTGCCAGCAGCTCTACCAAACGGGGTTCCAACACCGGGGAGCTGTTTTTT. Amino acids: CASSSTKRGSNTGELFF. The genes are TRBV9 and TRBJ2-2; perhaps TRBD2 as D (5 bases). The length of the CDR3 is 17 residues. Trimming stripped 4 bases from V and 2 bases from J, with 18 bases between. Germline CDR1 SGDLS, CDR2 YYNGEE.

The rearrangement links TRBV5-1 to TRBJ2-7; D not certain. Germline V CDR1 and CDR2: SGHRS, YFSETQ. The V end was cut by 0 bases, the J end by 6 bases, with 13 bases between. This CDR3 comprises 14 residues. The DNA for the CDR3 is TGCGCCAGCAGCTTGGGCCAGGTGGGTGGCGAGCAGTACTTC. Residues: CASSLGQVGGEQYF.

The V and J genes are TRBV7-3 and TRBJ2-2, with unresolved D. The germline V gene has CDR1 SGHTA and CDR2 FQGTGA. The V and J ends lost 4 bases and 3 bases respectively, with 3 bases between them. The CDR3 loop spans 12 amino acids. CDR3 loop: CASSSYTGELFF. In DNA, the CDR3 is TGTGCCAGCAGCTCTTACACCGGGGAGCTGTTTTTT.

The genes are TRBV5-1 and TRBJ1-1; no clear D gene. The germline V gene encodes CDR1 SGHRS and CDR2 YFSETQ. The V end lost 3 bases, the J end lost 4 bases, and 13 bases lay between the germline ends. The CDR3 loop spans 14 amino acids. CDR3 loop: CASSSQTTGTEAFF. CDR3 nucleotide sequence: TGCGCCAGCAGCTCCCAAACAACGGGCACTGAAGCTTTCTTT.

This chain joins TRBV27 and TRBJ2-7; a possible D gene is TRBD1 (6 bases). Germline V lookup: CDR1 MNHEY, CDR2 SMNVEV (reference sequence). The CDR3 is 16 amino acids. Between the trimmed V and J ends, which lost 2 bases and 5 bases, there was a span of 19 bases. CDR3 amino acids: CASSLIPQGKIHEQYF. Written as DNA, the CDR3 is TGTGCCAGCAGTTTAATTCCACAGGGAAAAATCCACGAGCAGTACTTC.

This clone was seen repeatedly, ten times or more. The chain employs TRBV29-1 and TRBJ1-1; no firm D call. Germline V lookup: CDR1 SQVTM, CDR2 ANQGSEA. The CDR3 contains 11 residues. With 7 bases removed from V and 4 bases from J, the gap between germline ends came to 10 bases. CDR3: CSGVAVTEAFF. In nucleotides, the CDR3 is TGCAGCGGGGTGGCGGTCACTGAAGCTTTCTTT. The whole variable domain, filled in from reference TRBV29-1 and TRBJ1-1, reads SAVISQKPSRDICQRGTSLTIQCQVDSQVTMMFWYRQQPGQSLTLIATANQGSEATYESGFVIDKFPISRPNLTFSTLTVSNMSPEDSSIYLCSGVAVTEAFFGQGTRLTVV.

The V call is TRBV28, the J call TRBJ1-4; no clear D. Trimming cost V 5 bases and J 10 bases, with 11 bases left between them. Germline CDR1 is MDHEN and CDR2 is SYDVKM. There are 12 residues in the CDR3. CDR3: CASSLDYGKLFF. The CDR3 DNA sequence: TGTGCCAGCAGTCTGGACTACGGAAAACTGTTTTTT.

This clone was seen only a few times. CDR3 loop: CASSERVSRPLHF. The CDR3 nucleotides are TGTGCCAGCAGTGAAAGAGTCTCGAGGCCCCTCCACTTT. The V and J genes are TRBV6-1 and TRBJ1-6; D is unresolved. The germline V gene has CDR1 MNHNS and CDR2 SASEGT. V lost 2 bases, J lost 13 bases, and 12 bases lay in between. The CDR3 is 13 amino acids.

The chain couples TRBV5-4 to TRBJ1-6; possible D gene TRBD1, 5 bases. CDR3 length: 14 amino acids. CDR1 is SGHNT and CDR2 is YYREEE in the germline V gene (reference sequence). V lost 2 bases, J lost 7 bases, and 10 bases lay in between. The CDR3 sequence is CASSLKQENSPLHF. The CDR3 coding sequence is TGTGCCAGCAGCTTAAAACAGGAGAATTCACCCCTCCACTTT.

Written as DNA, the CDR3 is TGTGCCAGCAGTGAAGCGAGGAGCTCCTATAATTCACCCCTCCACTTT. Amino acids: CASSEARSSYNSPLHF. This chain links TRBV25-1 with TRBJ1-6; D remains unclear. This CDR3 is built from 16 residues. Germline lookup yields CDR1 MGHDK and CDR2 SYGVNS. Trimming pared 2 bases from V and 0 bases from J, leaving 8 bases between.